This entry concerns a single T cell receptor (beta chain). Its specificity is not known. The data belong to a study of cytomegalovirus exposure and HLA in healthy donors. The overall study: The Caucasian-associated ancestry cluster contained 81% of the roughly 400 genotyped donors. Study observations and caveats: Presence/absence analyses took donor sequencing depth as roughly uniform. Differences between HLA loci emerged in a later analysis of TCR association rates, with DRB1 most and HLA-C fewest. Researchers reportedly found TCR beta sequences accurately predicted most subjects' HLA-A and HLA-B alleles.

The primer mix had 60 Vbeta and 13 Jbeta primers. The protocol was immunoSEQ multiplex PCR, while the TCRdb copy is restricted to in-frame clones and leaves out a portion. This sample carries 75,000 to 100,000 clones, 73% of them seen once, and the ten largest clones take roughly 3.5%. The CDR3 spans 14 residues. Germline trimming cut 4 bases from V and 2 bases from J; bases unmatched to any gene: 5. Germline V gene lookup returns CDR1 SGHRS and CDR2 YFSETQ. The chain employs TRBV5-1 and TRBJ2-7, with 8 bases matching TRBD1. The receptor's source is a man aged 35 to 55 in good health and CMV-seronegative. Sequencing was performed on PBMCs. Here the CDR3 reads CASSPGQDTYEQYF. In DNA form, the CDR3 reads TGCGCCAGCAGCCCGGGACAGGACACCTACGAGCAGTACTTC. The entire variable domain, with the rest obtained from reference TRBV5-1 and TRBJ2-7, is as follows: KAGVTQTPRYLIKTRGQQVTLSCSPISGHRSVSWYQQTPGQGLQFLFEYFSETQRNKGNFPGRFSGRQFSNSRSEMNVSTLELGDSALYLCASSPGQDTYEQYFGPGTRLTVT.